This T cell receptor beta chain was sequenced for a study of blood T cell repertoires in COVID-19 (dated by TCRdb to 2019 to 2021). Context from the whole study: Samples from collaborators originated in the United States, Italy and Spain and spanned both the acute and convalescent phases of COVID-19. The prospective study material was composed of cDNA or gDNA derived from T cells, B-cell-depleted T cells, or PBMCs. Deeply sampled blood TCRbeta repertoires from subjects exposed to, actively infected with, or recovered from COVID-19 were included in the dataset. The repertoires were released in a freely available public database meant as a resource for research on the immune response to SARS-CoV-2. Samples were obtained from the ongoing ImmuneRACE study (first 160 participants) and from about 1,300 subjects provided by 6 global collaborators. A de-identified subject ID, COVID-19 status, age in years and sex were almost always included in the sample metadata. Where HLA class I and class II types were available, the types were taken from metadata supplied by the sample provider, not from assay-based typing.

What the study reported, not specific to this receptor: The amount of clinical and demographic metadata varied by source and participant and was provided uncurated.

The CDR3 goes from the cysteine to the phenylalanine over 16 residues. Of the read, only the CDR3 DNA is kept; its 48 bases are in frame from base 1. The germline V gene specifies MDHEN as CDR1 and SYDVKM as CDR2. TCRbeta CDR3 regions were amplified from genomic DNA by means of the immunoSEQ Assay, a bias-controlled multiplex PCR. The original pipeline was this. Nucleated cell counts per sample were estimated from amplification of reference gene primers within the assay. Sequence reads were collapsed and filtered to measure the absolute abundance of every unique TCRbeta CDR3 rearrangement. For each sample, productive Simpson clonality was calculated as the square root of Simpson's diversity index over productive rearrangements. This immuneACCESS table, as held by TCRdb, lists in-frame sequences with V and J called but not all clones. Of the missing ones, under half trace to an unresolved V gene in checked studies; the others have no known cause. V and J calls and clone size are copied from that table; D and trimming were computed from the DNA. Recorded for this sample are 410,000 or so clones; 86% of them occurred a single time. The biggest ten clones account for 1.4% of the sample.

Collaborating institutions collected whole blood in K2EDTA tubes following their own protocols. Collaborator samples were shipped for TCRbeta analysis as frozen whole blood, isolated PBMCs, or DNA extracted from either sample type. On this clone itself: What this receptor recognizes is not known. The germline gene is not matched at one end of the junction; a read error may be the cause.

This chain is built from TRBV28 and TRBJ2-7; the D gene is unclear. The receptor's source is a woman aged 25 to 45 with active or convalescent COVID-19. What was sequenced was peripheral blood. The bases are TGTGCCAGCAGTTCCCCAGTAACTAAAATTTCCTACGGGCAGTACTTC. Translated, it gives CASSSPVTKISYGQYF.